The source of this T cell receptor (beta chain) is a study of CD8 T cells in ankylosing spondylitis. This clonotype was seen at least ten times. As yet, its antigen is unknown. Findings and caveats of the study: In ankylosing spondylitis patients, matched synovial fluid reportedly showed significant enrichment of disease-linked clones. A subset of motif variants has previously been described in the synovial fluid and blood of reactive arthritis. Among TCR beta sequences, a motif of 7 to 9 highly homologous variants appeared characteristic of ankylosing spondylitis blood.

TCRdb analysed the 5' RACE reads with MiXCR anew, one entry per CDR3 protein. The sample yields 750,000 to 850,000 distinct CDR3 sequences, 10% to 15% seen once. The CDR3 is made up of 13 amino acids. The trim removed 7 bases at V and 5 bases at J, leaving 10 bases unmatched. Germline loops: CDR1 SQVTM, CDR2 ANQGSEA. The sequenced sample consisted of blood, either unsorted or a sorted T cell fraction (not recorded which). The sequence was obtained from a male donor with ankylosing spondylitis. The gene calls are TRBV29-1 and TRBJ2-5, with 7 bases identical to TRBD2. The CDR3 region has the DNA TGCAGCGCCGCGATGGGGGGGTGGGAGACCCAGTACTTC. It encodes CSAAMGGWETQYF.